A single sample is the source of the 9 T cell receptor beta chains below, sequenced in a study of shared clonotypes between healthy human individuals (dated by TCRdb to between 2020 and 2021). CD8 naive samples were CD45RO-negative cells positively selected for CCR7, giving a CD45RA+CCR7+ population that excluded TemRA cells. The library was prepared using the immunoSEQ multiplex PCR assay. This is the immuneACCESS table as TCRdb keeps it, with only in-frame sequences that have V and J called. A part of the clones is gone; compared with another copy, unresolved V genes explain less than half, and the rest is unexplained. This sample lists roughly 2 million clones; over 85% were detected once. The ten top clones hold roughly 1% of the sample. Sequenced: naive CD8+ T cells sorted from blood. The cell subset or site label here, explained by the study, means: CD45RA+CCR7+. The receptors were sampled from a man between 18 and 35 years old in good health.

This clone was seen at least ten times. The V gene is TRBV30, the J gene TRBJ2-4; tentatively, D is TRBD1 or TRBD2 (5 bases each). V was trimmed by 4 bases and J by 1 base, leaving 8 bases between them. Germline V gene sequence: CDR1 GTSNPN, CDR2 SVGIG (reference sequence). The CDR3 is 13 amino acids. CDR3 residues: CAWTEGAKNIQYF. In DNA form, the CDR3 reads TGTGCCTGGACAGAGGGGGCCAAAAACATTCAGTACTTC. Looking up the rest from reference TRBV30 and TRBJ2-4 gives the full variable domain: SQTIHQWPATLVQPVGSPLSLECTVEGTSNPNLYWYRQAAGRGLQLLFYSVGIGQISSEVPQNLSASRPQDRQFILSSKKLLLSDSGFYLCAWTEGAKNIQYFGAGTRLSVL.

The rearrangement joins TRBV7-2 to TRBJ2-5; 7 nucleotides match TRBD1. CDR1 is SGHTA and CDR2 is FQGNSA in the germline V gene. The CDR3 length is 14 residues. Trimming removed 5 bases from V and 5 bases from J; junction bases left unmatched: 8. The CDR3 loop reads CASSLPTGSETQYF. Written as DNA, the CDR3 is TGTGCCAGCAGCCTGCCGACAGGGTCGGAGACCCAGTACTTC.

This clone was recorded once. The chain is built from TRBV5-4 and TRBJ1-2; possible D gene TRBD1, 5 bases. The CDR3 spans 15 residues. V was clipped by 4 bases and J by 7 bases, with 20 bases between them. Germline CDR1 is SGHNT and CDR2 is YYREEE (reference sequence). The CDR3 here is CASSVNSILRGGYTF. CDR3 bases: TGTGCCAGCAGCGTAAACTCGATACTAAGGGGTGGCTACACCTTC.

With respect to this clone: The identical CDR3 is also encoded by other nucleotide sequences in the sample. The V and J genes are TRBV6-5 and TRBJ2-3; the D gene is possibly TRBD1 (5 bases). There are 14 residues in the CDR3. V was cut by 2 bases and J by 3 bases, with 9 bases left in between. The germline CDR1 and CDR2 sequences are MNHEY and SVGAGI. CDR3 DNA sequence: TGTGCCAGCAGTTACCAGGGCATTACAGATACGCAGTATTTT. The encoded protein is CASSYQGITDTQYF.

The chain carries TRBV30 and TRBJ1-2; TRBD1 agrees at 9 bases. This CDR3 is built from 15 residues. Germline values: CDR1 GTSNPN, CDR2 SVGIG (reference sequence). V trimming: 0 bases; J trimming: 6 bases; junction bases outside the gene matches: 8. CDR3 in DNA: TGTGCCTGGAGTGTAATCTCGACAGGGGGAGATGGCTACACCTTC. The encoded protein is CAWSVISTGGDGYTF.

About this clone itself: Other DNA sequences in this sample translate to the same CDR3. V gene TRBV7-2 combines with J gene TRBJ2-3; D gene ambiguous. The V gene's germline CDR1 is SGHTA and CDR2 FQGNSA. The CDR3 is made up of 12 amino acids. The V and J ends lost 5 bases and 4 bases respectively, with 7 bases between them. The CDR3 reads CASSPPPDTQYF. CDR3 DNA sequence: TGTGCCAGCAGCCCCCCACCAGATACGCAGTATTTT. Looking up the rest from reference TRBV7-2 and TRBJ2-3 gives the full variable domain: GAGVSQSPSNKVTEKGKDVELRCDPISGHTALYWYRQSLGQGLEFLIYFQGNSAPDKSGLPSDRFSAERTGGSVSTLTIQRTQQEDSAVYLCASSPPPDTQYFGPGTRLTVL.

The CDR3 spells CASSLRTIYNEQFF. The CDR3 DNA is TGTGCCAGCAGCTTACGGACTATCTACAATGAGCAGTTCTTC. This chain uses TRBV13 with TRBJ2-1; weak D call: TRBD2 (6 bases). CDR3 length equals 14 residues. V was clipped by 2 bases and J by 3 bases, with 8 bases between them. Germline lookup yields CDR1 PRHDT and CDR2 FYEKMQ (reference sequence).

Here the CDR3 DNA reads TGCGCCAGCAGCCATGAAGGGGCGGTTAACTATGGCTACACCTTC. As protein: CASSHEGAVNYGYTF. The chain is built from TRBV4-3 and TRBJ1-2; possibly TRBD1 for D (5 bases). CDR3 size: 15 residues. Germline V gives CDR1 LGHNA, CDR2 YSLEER. The V gene lost 3 bases and the J gene lost 1 base, with 12 bases spanning the gap.

The chain is built from TRBV27 and TRBJ1-2, with D maybe TRBD1 (6 bases). Germline V gene lookup returns CDR1 MNHEY and CDR2 SMNVEV (reference sequence). The V end was cut by 6 bases, the J end by 8 bases, with 16 bases between. The CDR3 covers 13 residues. The CDR3, as DNA: TGTGCCAGCAGCCCAGAGGGGGGCAGCGGCTACACCTTC. Translation gives CASSPEGGSGYTF.